Each of the 32 T cell receptor beta chains below was sequenced from the same sample in a study of blood T cell repertoires in COVID-19. The protocol was immunoSEQ multiplex PCR, while the TCRdb copy is restricted to in-frame clones and leaves out a portion. This table has roughly 100,000 clones, 87% appearing once. The specimen was peripheral blood. Receptors originate from a man over 45 with active COVID-19.

This clone was seen once. This rearrangement joins TRBV9 to TRBJ2-2; D possibly corresponds to TRBD1 (5 bases). The CDR3 totals 14 residues. The germline V gene encodes CDR1 SGDLS and CDR2 YYNGEE. With 3 bases removed from V and 0 bases from J, the gap between germline ends came to 6 bases. The CDR3 reads CASSAGTNTGELFF. CDR3 DNA: TGTGCCAGCAGCGCAGGGACGAACACCGGGGAGCTGTTTTTT.

The rearrangement uses TRBV6-5 and TRBJ2-7; 9 bases map to TRBD1. The CDR3 is 14 residues long. Germline V gene sequence: CDR1 MNHEY, CDR2 SVGAGI. V shed 2 bases, J shed 5 bases, and the junction held 4 bases outside the gene matches. The CDR3 protein is CASSYRDREDEQYF. The CDR3 DNA reads as TGTGCCAGCAGTTACCGGGACAGGGAAGACGAGCAGTACTTC.

The chain employs TRBV3-1 (or the pseudogene TRBV3-2) and TRBJ2-5; 8 bases fit TRBD1. This CDR3 has 15 amino acids. Germline trimming cut 4 bases from V and 3 bases from J; bases unmatched to any gene: 7. Germline values: CDR1 LGHDT, CDR2 YNNKEL (reference sequence). The CDR3 reads CASSLRQGSKETQYF. As DNA, the CDR3 is TGTGCCAGCAGCCTTCGACAGGGGTCGAAAGAGACCCAGTACTTC.

This chain joins TRBV7-8 and TRBJ1-5; possibly TRBD1 for D (5 bases). Deletions cut 3 bases from V and 7 bases from J, with 16 bases between. This CDR3 has 15 residues. CDR1 is SGHVS and CDR2 is FQNEAQ in the germline V gene. CDR3 DNA: TGTGCCAGCAGCTTGGACTGGGTGGGGGGGCAGCCCCAGCATTTT. Translated: CASSLDWVGGQPQHF.

The genes are TRBV7-3 and TRBJ2-1, with D tentatively TRBD2 (6 bases). CDR3 length: 13 residues. Trimming left V 5 bases short and J 6 bases short, with 11 bases between. CDR1 is SGHTA and CDR2 is FQGTGA in the germline V gene. CDR3 bases: TGTGCCAGCAGCCCGACTAGGTCCAATGAGCAGTTCTTC. It yields the protein CASSPTRSNEQFF.

This chain uses TRBV7-2 with TRBJ2-5, with D possibly being TRBD2 (5 bases). Germline lookup yields CDR1 SGHTA and CDR2 FQGNSA. This CDR3 is built from 12 residues. V was cut by 6 bases and J by 5 bases, with 10 bases left in between. CDR3 sequence: CASRKSGETQYF. The CDR3, as DNA: TGTGCCAGCAGAAAATCGGGGGAGACCCAGTACTTC.

The rearrangement joins TRBV2 to TRBJ1-1; D gene ambiguous. This CDR3 has 13 residues. Trimming took 2 bases from V and 1 from J, leaving 5 bases between them. Germline V gives CDR1 SNHLY, CDR2 FYNNEI. Written as DNA, the CDR3 is TGTGCCAGCAGTGAATTAGAGAACACTGAAGCTTTCTTT. Translated, it gives CASSELENTEAFF.

This chain links TRBV5-8 with TRBJ2-5, with a weak D call TRBD2 (6 bases). Germline V gene data show CDR1 as SGHTS and CDR2 as YDEGEE. The CDR3 sequence is 13 residues long. Trimming pared 6 bases from V and 5 bases from J, leaving 14 bases between. CDR3 bases: TGTGCCAGCAACCCCCGGGGGAAGGAGACCCAGTACTTC. Its translation is CASNPRGKETQYF.

The chain couples TRBV6-1 to TRBJ1-1, with TRBD1 matching 8 bases. The germline gives CDR1 MNHNS, CDR2 SASEGT. CDR3 length equals 17 residues. Trimming at V came to 4 bases and at J to 8 bases, leaving 18 bases not matched to a gene. CDR3 amino acids: CASSARTGPLDWREAFF. CDR3 sequence (DNA): TGTGCCAGCAGTGCCCGGACAGGGCCCCTGGATTGGAGGGAAGCTTTCTTT.

The rearrangement uses TRBV4-1 and TRBJ1-5, with no clear D. Trimming pared 2 bases from V and 9 bases from J, leaving 8 bases between. Germline assignment: CDR1 MGHRA and CDR2 YSYEKL. The CDR3 spans 12 residues. CDR3: CASSQPLGPQHF. In DNA form, the CDR3 reads TGCGCCAGCAGCCAACCCCTAGGGCCCCAGCATTTT.

This clone was observed once. CDR3 sequence reads: CASSAGAKQGDGYTF. CDR3 DNA sequence: TGCGCCAGCAGCGCGGGGGCCAAACAGGGCGATGGCTACACCTTC. The chain joins TRBV5-1 to TRBJ1-2; tentatively, D is TRBD1 (6 bases). The V end lost 4 bases, the J end lost 6 bases, and 19 bases lay between the germline ends. Germline values: CDR1 SGHRS, CDR2 YFSETQ. The CDR3 length is 15 residues. The whole variable domain, remainder taken from reference TRBV5-1 and TRBJ1-2, is KAGVTQTPRYLIKTRGQQVTLSCSPISGHRSVSWYQQTPGQGLQFLFEYFSETQRNKGNFPGRFSGRQFSNSRSEMNVSTLELGDSALYLCASSAGAKQGDGYTFGSGTRLTVV.

CDR3 DNA sequence: TGTGCCAGCAGCTTAGAGTACAGAAAGGGGTATGGCTACACCTTC. Translating it yields CASSLEYRKGYGYTF. The chain is built from TRBV7-2 and TRBJ1-2, with a possible D match to TRBD1 (5 bases). The CDR3 extends over 15 amino acids. V lost 1 base and J 5 bases, leaving 14 bases between the germline ends. Germline-derived CDR1 and CDR2 are SGHTA and FQGNSA.

V usage is TRBV20-1 and J usage is TRBJ1-1; tentative D call: TRBD1 (5 bases). This CDR3 contains 11 residues. The germline CDR1 and CDR2 sequences are DFQATT and SNEGSKA (reference sequence). V lost 7 bases to trimming and J lost 4 bases, with 10 bases between them. This chain's CDR3 is CSVSRGTEAFF. The CDR3 DNA sequence: TGCAGTGTAAGTAGGGGCACTGAAGCTTTCTTT.

The J gene is TRBJ1-3, the V gene TRBV19, with TRBD1 matching over 9 bases. CDR1 and CDR2 from the germline V gene are LNHDA and SQIVND (reference sequence). After removal of 9 bases from V and 3 bases from J, the junction contained 9 bases not matched to a gene. The CDR3 has 15 amino acids. This CDR3 reads CASMPQGARGNTIYF. The CDR3 DNA sequence: TGTGCCAGCATGCCACAGGGGGCGCGTGGAAACACCATATATTTT.

The chain is built from TRBV4-1 and TRBJ2-5; TRBD1 aligns across 8 bases. Germline values: CDR1 MGHRA, CDR2 YSYEKL. The CDR3 sequence is 14 residues long. The junction had 9 bases not matched to a gene; V was cut back by 6 bases and J by 6 bases. The CDR3 DNA reads TGCGCCAGCAGTCGACCAGGGGGCTCGAAGACCCAGTACTTC. The encoded protein is CASSRPGGSKTQYF.

The chain recombines TRBV6-5 with TRBJ1-5; D gene unclear. V lost 6 bases and J 0 bases, leaving 9 bases between the germline ends. Germline-derived CDR1 and CDR2 are MNHEY and SVGAGI. The CDR3 totals 14 residues. The CDR3 DNA sequence: TGTGCCAGCAGCGATAACTATAGCAATCAGCCCCAGCATTTT. Translation gives CASSDNYSNQPQHF.

This chain connects TRBV25-1 to TRBJ1-5; 7 positions match TRBD1. The CDR3 covers 15 residues. With 2 bases clipped from V and 2 bases from J, the junction kept 3 bases outside the gene matches. Germline V gene sequence: CDR1 MGHDK, CDR2 SYGVNS. In nucleotides, the CDR3 is TGTGCCAGCAGTGAAGAAGGGGGCGGCAATCAGCCCCAGCATTTT. Protein sequence: CASSEEGGGNQPQHF.

The rearrangement uses TRBV3-1 (or the pseudogene TRBV3-2) and TRBJ2-1, with 11 bases lining up with TRBD2. Germline-derived CDR1 and CDR2 are LGHDT and YNNKEL (reference sequence). Losses at the gene ends were 4 bases for V and 4 bases for J; bases not matched to a gene: 12. The CDR3 covers 18 residues. The chain's CDR3 is CASSLTYSGTSGYNEQFF. The CDR3 coding sequence is TGTGCCAGCAGCCTGACATACTCCGGGACTAGCGGATACAATGAGCAGTTCTTC.

This clone was counted a few times. V gene TRBV6-5 combines with J gene TRBJ1-1; 12 nucleotides match TRBD1. This CDR3 is 14 amino acids long. Germline CDR1 MNHEY, CDR2 SVGAGI. Trimming at V came to 6 bases and at J to 7 bases, leaving 6 bases not matched to a gene. The CDR3 sequence: CASSSGQGAFEAFF. CDR3 nucleotide sequence: TGTGCCAGCAGCTCGGGACAGGGGGCGTTTGAAGCTTTCTTT.

The V and J genes are TRBV10-3 and TRBJ1-5; a possible D gene is TRBD1 (6 bases). Germline values: CDR1 ENHRY, CDR2 SYGVKD. CDR3 length equals 13 residues. V lost 4 bases and J 6 bases, leaving 10 bases between the germline ends. The CDR3 DNA reads TGTGCCATCAGTGTCGACAGGAGTCAGCCCCAGCATTTT. Its translation is CAISVDRSQPQHF.

In DNA, the CDR3 is TGTGCCAGCAGCCATCAGACAGACTATGGCTACACCTTC. It translates to CASSHQTDYGYTF. This chain links TRBV3-1 (or the pseudogene TRBV3-2) with TRBJ1-2, with D maybe TRBD1 (5 bases). Trimming took off 3 bases at V and 3 bases at J, with 8 bases between the two ends. The CDR3 runs to 13 residues. The V gene's germline CDR1 is LGHDT and CDR2 YNNKEL (reference sequence).

V is TRBV5-6 and J is TRBJ2-6; D remains ambiguous. This CDR3 contains 17 residues. V lost 4 bases to trimming and J lost 0 bases, with 14 bases between them. The V gene's germline CDR1 is SGHDT and CDR2 YYEEEE. In nucleotides, the CDR3 is TGTGCCAGCAGCCTGACTGGAATACCCTCTGGGGCCAACGTCCTGACTTTC. It is translated as CASSLTGIPSGANVLTF.

The chain has TRBV6-5 and TRBJ1-2; D gene uncertain. Looked up from germline, CDR1 is MNHEY and CDR2 is SVGAGI. This CDR3 region has 13 residues. V was clipped by 0 bases and J by 4 bases, with 6 bases between them. CDR3 amino acids: CASSYSKLYGYTF. CDR3 in DNA: TGTGCCAGCAGTTACTCAAAACTCTATGGCTACACCTTC.

The chain combines TRBV11-3 with TRBJ2-7, with 7 bases aligning to TRBD1. CDR1 and CDR2 (germline): SGHNT, YENEEA. This CDR3 has 14 amino acids. Unmatched junction bases numbered 5, after V lost 4 bases and J lost 2 bases. The CDR3 spells CASSSGGSPYEQYF. As DNA, the CDR3 is TGTGCCAGCAGCTCAGGGGGTTCCCCCTACGAGCAGTACTTC.

The chain uses TRBV30 and TRBJ2-7, with a tentative D call TRBD2 (7 bases). This CDR3 region has 14 residues. Germline V gives CDR1 GTSNPN, CDR2 SVGIG (reference sequence). V lost 2 bases and J 2 bases, leaving 13 bases between the germline ends. The DNA of the CDR3 is TGTGCCTGGAGTCCGGGGGGCTCCACCTACGAGCAGTACTTC. The encoded protein is CAWSPGGSTYEQYF.

V gene TRBV3-1 (or the pseudogene TRBV3-2) combines with J gene TRBJ1-4; D is possibly TRBD1 (5 bases). The CDR3 has 17 amino acids. V was clipped by 0 bases and J by 6 bases, with 17 bases between them. The germline V gene has CDR1 LGHDT and CDR2 YNNKEL (reference sequence). The CDR3 nucleotides read TGTGCCAGCAGCCAAGATGCAGGGTTGTACTCCGATGAAAAACTGTTTTTT. Protein sequence: CASSQDAGLYSDEKLFF.

The CDR3, as DNA: TGTGCCAGCAGCCTGGACACGAAACAAGAGACCCAGTACTTC. Its protein is CASSLDTKQETQYF. This chain joins TRBV5-4 and TRBJ2-5, with D tentatively TRBD1 (5 bases). CDR3 length: 14 amino acids. The V end lost 4 bases, the J end lost 2 bases, and 12 bases lay between the germline ends. Germline loops: CDR1 SGHNT, CDR2 YYREEE (reference sequence).

The chain employs TRBV4-3 and TRBJ2-2, with 7 bases lining up with TRBD1. Germline assignment: CDR1 LGHNA and CDR2 YSLEER. The CDR3 extends over 17 amino acids. Trimming removed 5 bases from V and 6 bases from J; junction bases left unmatched: 15. The CDR3 nucleotides read TGCGCCAGCAGCTACACAGGGGCCTCCCCTTGGGCCGGGGAGCTGTTTTTT. This codes for CASSYTGASPWAGELFF.

This chain links TRBV12-5 with TRBJ1-2; D is unresolved. Germline V CDR1 and CDR2: LGHNT, FRNRAP. This CDR3 has 15 residues. The V and J ends lost 6 bases and 8 bases respectively, with 22 bases between them. In DNA, the CDR3 is TGTGCTAGTGGCTTACCCTACTTCGGTGGAGGGGGCTACACCTTC. Translating it yields CASGLPYFGGGGYTF.

This rearrangement joins TRBV19 to TRBJ1-4; D uncertain. From germline, CDR1 is LNHDA and CDR2 SQIVND (reference sequence). The V gene lost 7 bases and the J gene lost 4 bases, with 16 bases spanning the gap. This CDR3 spans 15 amino acids. In DNA, the CDR3 is TGTGCCAGTAACGCACTTGGAGAAGTTAATGAAAAACTGTTTTTT. Its protein product is CASNALGEVNEKLFF.

The gene calls are TRBV6-1 and TRBJ1-2; 7 nucleotides align to TRBD1. This CDR3 contains 16 residues. The V and J ends lost 4 bases and 1 base, in that order; junction bases with no gene match: 9. Germline-derived CDR1 and CDR2 are MNHNS and SASEGT. The CDR3 DNA sequence: TGTGCCAGCAGTGTAAAGGGGGCGAGGATTAACTATGGCTACACCTTC. Its translation is CASSVKGARINYGYTF.

The rearrangement links TRBV12-3 or TRBV12-4 to TRBJ2-7; tentatively, D is TRBD1 (5 bases). The CDR3 extends over 12 amino acids. Trimming left V 1 base short and J 5 bases short, with 6 bases between. The CDR3 protein is CASSLGGNEQYF. CDR3 in DNA: TGTGCCAGCAGTTTAGGGGGCAACGAGCAGTACTTC.